The source of this T cell receptor (beta chain) is a study of cytomegalovirus exposure and HLA in healthy donors. Study-level results: On later analysis, the bulk of CMV-associated TCR beta chains appeared to be HLA-restricted. Cytomegalovirus association was assigned to approximately 160 TCR beta chains.

The primer mix had 60 Vbeta and 13 Jbeta primers. TCRdb's copy holds only in-frame clones and misses some; the assay was immunoSEQ multiplex PCR. The sample records about 220,000 clones, 82% being singletons. On this clone: Antigen unknown.

The J segment lost 9 bases and the V segment lost 4 bases, leaving 7 bases of the junction unmatched. The germline gives CDR1 SGHRS, CDR2 YFSETQ. The length of the CDR3 is 14 residues. The sequenced sample was PBMCs. The receptor comes from a woman in her forties in good health and CMV-seropositive. V and J are TRBV5-1 and TRBJ2-1, with 10 bases fitting TRBD2. The CDR3 reads CASSPSSGGVEQFF. For the CDR3, the DNA is TGCGCCAGCAGCCCGTCGAGCGGGGGGGTTGAGCAGTTCTTC.